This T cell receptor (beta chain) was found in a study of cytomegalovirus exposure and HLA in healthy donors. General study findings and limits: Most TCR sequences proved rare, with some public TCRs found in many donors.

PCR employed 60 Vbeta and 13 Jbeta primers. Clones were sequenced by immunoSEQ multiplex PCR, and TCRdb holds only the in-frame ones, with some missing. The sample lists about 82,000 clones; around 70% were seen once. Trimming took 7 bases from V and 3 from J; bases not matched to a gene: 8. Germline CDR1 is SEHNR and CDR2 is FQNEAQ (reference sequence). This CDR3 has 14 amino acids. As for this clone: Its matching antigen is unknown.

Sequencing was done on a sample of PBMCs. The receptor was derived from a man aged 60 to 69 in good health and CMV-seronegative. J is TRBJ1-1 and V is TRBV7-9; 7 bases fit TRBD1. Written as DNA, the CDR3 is TGTGCCAGCACCCTAATAGACAGGGACACTGAAGCTTTCTTT. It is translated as CASTLIDRDTEAFF.